Below are 18 T cell receptor beta chains sequenced from a single sample in a study of T cell responses to AZD1222 COVID-19 vaccine. Here immunoSEQ multiplex PCR was the method, and the copy in TCRdb shows in-frame clones only, minus some. The sample comprises around 100,000 clones, roughly 80% of which are singletons, and 17% rests with the top ten. The sequencing used peripheral blood, collected on day 0 of AZD1222 vaccination. These receptors were taken from an adult in good health.

This sequence joins TRBV5-6 and TRBJ2-2; D remains ambiguous. CDR1 SGHDT and CDR2 YYEEEE come from the germline V gene. The CDR3 runs to 15 residues. V was clipped by 1 base and J by 4 bases, with 11 bases between them. This CDR3 reads CASSLTRSVTGELFF. The CDR3 DNA is TGTGCCAGCAGCTTGACGAGATCCGTCACCGGGGAGCTGTTTTTT.

The sample holds one count of this clone. J is TRBJ1-5 and V is TRBV29-1; D is possibly TRBD1 (5 bases). The V gene's germline CDR1 is SQVTM and CDR2 ANQGSEA. V gave up 7 bases and J gave up 2 bases, with 18 bases separating them. The CDR3 contains 15 residues. This CDR3 is CSAMGGYDGNQPQHF. CDR3 DNA sequence: TGCAGCGCCATGGGGGGATATGACGGCAATCAGCCCCAGCATTTT.

V usage is TRBV5-4 and J usage is TRBJ2-3; no reliable D call. Germline CDR1 and CDR2: SGHNT and YYREEE (reference sequence). The CDR3 covers 13 residues. Trimming took 4 bases from V and 7 from J, leaving 13 bases between them. CDR3 bases: TGTGCCAGCAGCCACCGTGAGGTAAATACGCAGTATTTT. Translated, it gives CASSHREVNTQYF.

The genes are TRBV18 and TRBJ1-2; 8 bases map to TRBD1. The V and J ends lost 3 bases and 6 bases, in that order; junction bases with no gene match: 6. The CDR3 spans 14 residues. Germline V lookup: CDR1 KGHSH, CDR2 LQKENI. Here the CDR3 reads CASSPLDRVDGYTF. The DNA for the CDR3 is TGTGCCAGCTCACCCCTGGACAGGGTAGATGGCTACACCTTC.

This clone came up many times. The J gene is TRBJ2-5, the V gene TRBV15; TRBD2 might be the D (6 bases). The CDR3 loop spans 14 amino acids. Trimming removed 1 base from V and 2 bases from J, with 8 bases in between. Looked up from germline, CDR1 is LNHNV and CDR2 is YYDKDF (reference sequence). CDR3 bases: TGTGCCACCAGCAGAGCCGGAGGGCAAGAGACCCAGTACTTC. The encoded protein is CATSRAGGQETQYF.

The chain joins TRBV10-3 to TRBJ2-1, with 11 bases matching TRBD2. The CDR3 covers 19 residues. Germline loops: CDR1 ENHRY, CDR2 SYGVKD. Unmatched junction bases numbered 13, after V lost 0 bases and J lost 6 bases. The CDR3 sequence is CAISESKGLAEGRGNEQFF. For the CDR3, the DNA is TGTGCCATCAGTGAGTCGAAGGGACTAGCGGAGGGTAGGGGCAATGAGCAGTTCTTC.

The J gene is TRBJ1-4, the V gene TRBV3-1 (or the pseudogene TRBV3-2); 9 bases map to TRBD1. The V and J ends lost 8 bases and 9 bases, in that order; junction bases with no gene match: 10. Germline V gives CDR1 LGHDT, CDR2 YNNKEL (reference sequence). The CDR3 extends over 14 amino acids. The CDR3, as DNA: TGTGCCAGCTCTTCACAGGGGGCGGTTAAAAAACTGTTTTTT. It yields the protein CASSSQGAVKKLFF.

The chain joins TRBV5-1 to TRBJ2-1, with unresolved D. V lost 4 bases and J lost 1, with 12 bases in between. The CDR3 is made up of 15 amino acids. Germline values: CDR1 SGHRS, CDR2 YFSETQ. The CDR3 sequence is CASSAQAVSYNEQFF. CDR3 in DNA: TGCGCCAGCAGCGCTCAGGCTGTATCCTACAATGAGCAGTTCTTC.

The genes are TRBV28 and TRBJ2-1; tentative D call: TRBD2 (7 bases). Trimming removed 5 bases from V and 2 bases from J, with 16 bases in between. Per the germline V gene, CDR1 is MDHEN and CDR2 is SYDVKM. CDR3 size: 16 residues. The CDR3 region is CASSQVRGRAYNEQFF. Here the CDR3 DNA reads TGTGCCAGCAGTCAGGTTAGGGGGAGGGCCTACAATGAGCAGTTCTTC.

The rearrangement links TRBV18 to TRBJ2-2, with D perhaps matching TRBD1 (6 bases). Germline V lookup: CDR1 KGHSH, CDR2 LQKENI. The V end was cut by 2 bases, the J end by 0 bases, with 10 bases between. The CDR3 totals 16 residues. CDR3 protein: CASSPAGTTNTGELFF. The CDR3 bases are TGTGCCAGCTCACCAGCCGGGACAACGAACACCGGGGAGCTGTTTTTT. Supplemented by reference TRBV18 and TRBJ2-2, the full variable domain reads NAGVMQNPRHLVRRRGQEARLRCSPMKGHSHVYWYRQLPEEGLKFMVYLQKENIIDESGMPKERFSAEFPKEGPSILRIQQVVRGDSAAYFCASSPAGTTNTGELFFGEGSRLTVL.

This chain uses TRBV14 with TRBJ2-1; the D call may be TRBD1 or TRBD2 (5 bases each). The germline CDR1 and CDR2 sequences are SGHDN and FVKESK. This CDR3 contains 15 residues. V lost 6 bases to trimming and J lost 2 bases, with 14 bases between them. CDR3 region: CASRRGVGTYNEQFF. CDR3 coding DNA: TGTGCCAGCAGGAGGGGAGTGGGAACCTACAATGAGCAGTTCTTC.

The chain carries TRBV19 and TRBJ1-2; weak D call: TRBD1 (5 bases). V was cut by 3 bases and J by 4 bases, with 9 bases left in between. CDR1 and CDR2 from the germline V gene are LNHDA and SQIVND (reference sequence). CDR3 length: 13 amino acids. The CDR3 loop reads CASSMGGPYGYTF. As DNA, the CDR3 is TGTGCCAGTAGTATGGGGGGTCCCTATGGCTACACCTTC.

The chain carries TRBV25-1 and TRBJ2-7; 11 nucleotides line up with TRBD1. The CDR3 totals 14 residues. V lost 10 bases and J lost 4; bases outside the gene matches: 9. Germline V gene data show CDR1 as MGHDK and CDR2 as SYGVNS. As DNA, the CDR3 is TGTGCCACCCGACAAGGACAGGGGGCTTACGAGCAGTACTTC. Its protein product is CATRQGQGAYEQYF.

The V call is TRBV6-5, the J call TRBJ1-5; D gene unclear. In germline, CDR1 is MNHEY, CDR2 SVGAGI. This CDR3 comprises 15 residues. With 0 bases removed from V and 1 base from J, the gap between germline ends came to 7 bases. In nucleotides, the CDR3 is TGTGCCAGCAGTTACTCAGGGAACAGCAATCAGCCCCAGCATTTT. Its protein product is CASSYSGNSNQPQHF.

This clone was seen at least ten times. The junction differs from germline at one of its ends, possibly a read error. V usage is TRBV5-1 and J usage is TRBJ2-7; 10 bases agree with TRBD1. CDR1 and CDR2 from the germline V gene are SGHRS and YFSETQ. The CDR3 spans 15 residues. This chain's CDR3 is CASSFGQGVSSEQYF. The DNA of the CDR3 is TGCGCCAGCAGCTTTGGACAGGGGGTATCCTCCGAGCAGTACTTC.

This clone was seen just once. This sequence joins TRBV23-1 and TRBJ1-2, with unresolved D. TRBV23-1 has ORF status, its function being uncertain. The CDR3 is made up of 11 amino acids. Trimming removed 10 bases at V and 12 bases at J, with 18 bases between. CDR3 bases: TGCGCCAACATCAGATTTGGGCAGGACACCTTC. It is translated as CANIRFGQDTF.

This sequence joins TRBV2 and TRBJ2-7; 10 bases are a match to TRBD1. Losses at the gene ends were 6 bases for V and 1 base for J; bases not matched to a gene: 6. The germline CDR1 and CDR2 sequences are SNHLY and FYNNEI. This CDR3 has 15 residues. This CDR3 reads CASRGRDRGSYEQYV. The CDR3 coding sequence is TGTGCCAGCAGGGGCCGGGACAGGGGATCCTACGAGCAGTACGTC.

This chain uses TRBV5-1 with TRBJ2-5; the match to TRBD2 covers 7 bases. The V gene's germline CDR1 is SGHRS and CDR2 YFSETQ. V shed 4 bases and J 5 bases; nucleotides not matched to a gene: 8. The CDR3 length is 14 residues. The CDR3 nucleotides are TGCGCCAGCAGCATCAGGACTAGTGGCGAGACCCAGTACTTC. As protein: CASSIRTSGETQYF.